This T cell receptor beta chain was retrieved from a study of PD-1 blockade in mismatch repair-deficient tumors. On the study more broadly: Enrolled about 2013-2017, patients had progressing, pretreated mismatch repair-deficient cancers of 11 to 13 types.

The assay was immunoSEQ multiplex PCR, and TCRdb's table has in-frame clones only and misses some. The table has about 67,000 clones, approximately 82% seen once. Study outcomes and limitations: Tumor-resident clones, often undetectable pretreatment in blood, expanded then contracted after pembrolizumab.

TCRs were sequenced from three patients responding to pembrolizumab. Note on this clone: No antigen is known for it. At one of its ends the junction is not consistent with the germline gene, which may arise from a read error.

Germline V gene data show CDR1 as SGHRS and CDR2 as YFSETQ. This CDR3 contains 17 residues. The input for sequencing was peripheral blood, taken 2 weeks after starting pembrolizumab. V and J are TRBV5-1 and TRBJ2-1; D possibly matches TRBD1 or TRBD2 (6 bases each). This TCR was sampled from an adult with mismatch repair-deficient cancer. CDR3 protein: CASSLATRGASSNEQFF. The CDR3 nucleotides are TGCGCCAGCAGCTTGGCCACAAGGGGGGCATCCTCCAATGAGCAGTTCTTC.